This passage covers 9 T cell receptor beta chains from one sample sequenced in a study of T-cell memory formation after mild COVID-19. MiXCR, run by TCRdb on the 5' RACE reads, gives a single entry per CDR3 protein. The data hold approximately 290,000 distinct CDR3 sequences, with 19% observed a single time. Sequences were obtained from PBMCs or a T cell subset sorted from them (not recorded which). The receptors here all came from a man aged 18 to 29 who had mild COVID-19 (a few samples of this study predate the infection). Cell type and time point are not known.

The J gene is TRBJ1-1, the V gene TRBV7-9; maybe TRBD1 (5 bases). Germline values: CDR1 SEHNR, CDR2 FQNEAQ (reference sequence). V lost 5 bases, J lost 1 base, and 14 bases lay in between. The CDR3 spans 15 residues. The CDR3 reads CASSPRGYGNTEAFF. The CDR3 coding sequence is TGTGCCAGCAGCCCCCGGGGGTATGGGAACACTGAAGCTTTCTTT.

This clonotype was seen at least ten times. The chain links TRBV18 to TRBJ2-3; D not resolved. Trimming cost V 0 bases and J 1 base, with 5 bases left between them. The CDR3 covers 14 residues. Per germline, CDR1 KGHSH and CDR2 LQKENI. This chain's CDR3 is CASSPPVRTDTQYF. The CDR3 coding sequence is TGTGCCAGCTCACCACCGGTCCGCACAGATACGCAGTATTTT.

At least ten counts were recorded for this clonotype. The rearrangement joins TRBV23-1 to TRBJ2-5, with D possibly matching TRBD2 (5 bases). TRBV23-1 is assigned to the ORF class and has an uncertain function. V shed 3 bases and J shed 4 bases, with 6 bases lying between them. CDR3 length: 12 amino acids. The CDR3 loop reads CASSQGRETQYF. CDR3 nucleotides: TGCGCCAGCAGTCAGGGGAGAGAGACCCAGTACTTC.

This clonotype was counted many times. The rearrangement links TRBV28 to TRBJ1-1, with D possibly TRBD1 on 5 matching bases. This CDR3 contains 13 residues. Germline loops: CDR1 MDHEN, CDR2 SYDVKM. V lost 7 bases and J lost 1, with 10 bases in between. The CDR3 DNA follows: TGTGCCAGCAAAGGCAGGGCGAACACTGAAGCTTTCTTT. Protein product: CASKGRANTEAFF.

The sample holds one count of this clonotype. The rearrangement uses TRBV4-2 and TRBJ2-6; D is unresolved. The CDR3 is made up of 16 amino acids. The ends were cut back, 2 bases at V and 0 bases at J, with 8 bases in the middle. Germline CDR1 LGHNA, CDR2 YNFKEQ. CDR3 protein: CASSQKKTSGANVLTF. CDR3 bases: TGTGCCAGCAGCCAAAAAAAGACCTCTGGGGCCAACGTCCTGACTTTC.

In this sample, this clonotype turned up a few times. The chain combines TRBV4-3 with TRBJ2-1; TRBD1 aligns across 8 bases. Germline loops: CDR1 LGHNA, CDR2 YSLEER. V shed 0 bases, J shed 2 bases, and the junction held 6 bases outside the gene matches. The CDR3 is 17 residues long. The CDR3 reads CASSQDPQGATYNEQFF. DNA for the CDR3: TGCGCCAGCAGCCAAGATCCCCAGGGGGCAACCTACAATGAGCAGTTCTTC.

The V gene is TRBV24-1, the J gene TRBJ2-5; the D is unclear. Germline assignment: CDR1 KGHDR and CDR2 SFDVKD. V was trimmed by 5 bases and J by 5 bases, leaving 8 bases between them. The CDR3 contains 12 residues. The CDR3, as DNA: TGTGCCACCAGTGCGTCTAGGGAGACCCAGTACTTC. Translation gives CATSASRETQYF.

Many counts were recorded for this clonotype. The rearrangement links TRBV7-2 to TRBJ2-3, with 11 bases matching TRBD2. Germline V gives CDR1 SGHTA, CDR2 FQGNSA. J was trimmed by 4 bases and V by 1 base; bases with no gene match: 4. This CDR3 has 16 residues. CDR3 sequence reads: CASSLGGSGGADTQYF. CDR3 DNA sequence: TGTGCCAGCAGCTTAGGCGGTAGCGGGGGGGCAGATACGCAGTATTTT.

This clonotype was found many times. The CDR3 coding sequence is TGCGCCAGCAGCCAAGAAAACTCCGGCTACGAGCAGTACGTC. Translated: CASSQENSGYEQYV. The rearrangement joins TRBV4-1 to TRBJ2-7; D is unresolved. The CDR3 loop spans 14 amino acids. V dropped 0 bases and J dropped 3 bases, with 9 bases sitting between them. CDR1 and CDR2 (germline): MGHRA, YSYEKL.